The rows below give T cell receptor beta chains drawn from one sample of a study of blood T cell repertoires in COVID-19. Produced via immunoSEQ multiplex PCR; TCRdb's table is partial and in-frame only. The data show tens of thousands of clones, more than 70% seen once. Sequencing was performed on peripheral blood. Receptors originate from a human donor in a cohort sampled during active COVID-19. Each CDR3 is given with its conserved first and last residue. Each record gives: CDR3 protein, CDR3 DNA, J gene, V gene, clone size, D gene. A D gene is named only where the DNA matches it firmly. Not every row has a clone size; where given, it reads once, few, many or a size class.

CDR3aa: CASSFLDRNEQYF; CDR3nt: TGTGCCAGCAGCTTCCTCGACAGGAATGAGCAGTACTTC; j_gene: TRBJ2-7; v_gene: TRBV11-2; abundance: once; d_gene: NA
CDR3aa: CASSLGTGSTEAFF; CDR3nt: TGTGCCAGCAGTCTGGGGACAGGGAGCACTGAAGCTTTCTTT; j_gene: TRBJ1-1; v_gene: TRBV6-5; abundance: NA; d_gene: TRBD1
CDR3aa: CASRGGQAPPPLHF; CDR3nt: TGTGCCAGCCGAGGGGGACAGGCTCCTCCACCCCTCCACTTT; j_gene: TRBJ1-6; v_gene: TRBV6-5; abundance: NA; d_gene: TRBD1
CDR3aa: CASSPGTPNTGELFF; CDR3nt: TGCGCCAGCAGCCCAGGGACACCGAACACCGGGGAGCTGTTTTTT; j_gene: TRBJ2-2; v_gene: TRBV5-1; abundance: NA; d_gene: NA
CDR3aa: CASSSLLTGGRPDTQYF; CDR3nt: TGTGCCAGCAGTTCCCTCCTGACAGGTGGTCGGCCAGATACGCAGTATTTT; j_gene: TRBJ2-3; v_gene: TRBV6-2/TRBV6-3; abundance: NA; d_gene: NA
CDR3aa: CASSLLTSGGASSTDTQYF; CDR3nt: TGTGCCAGCAGTTTATTGACTAGCGGGGGGGCATCAAGCACAGATACGCAGTATTTT; j_gene: TRBJ2-3; v_gene: TRBV28; abundance: few; d_gene: TRBD2
CDR3aa: CATSDLSGGVLTF; CDR3nt: TGTGCCACCAGTGATTTGTCGGGAGGCGTCCTGACTTTC; j_gene: TRBJ2-6; v_gene: TRBV24-1; abundance: NA; d_gene: TRBD2
CDR3aa: CASSLTDPTDSYTF; CDR3nt: TGTGCCAGCAGCTTAACAGATCCCACTGACAGCTACACCTTC; j_gene: TRBJ1-2; v_gene: TRBV7-2; abundance: NA; d_gene: NA
CDR3aa: CASSLGLMADTQYF; CDR3nt: TGTGCCAGCAGCTTAGGACTTATGGCAGATACGCAGTATTTT; j_gene: TRBJ2-3; v_gene: TRBV11-1; abundance: NA; d_gene: NA
CDR3aa: CASSSRLAGGSSYNEQFF; CDR3nt: TGTGCCAGCAGCTCGAGACTAGCGGGAGGTAGTTCCTACAATGAGCAGTTCTTC; j_gene: TRBJ2-1; v_gene: TRBV13; abundance: NA; d_gene: TRBD2
CDR3aa: CASSLELYEQYF; CDR3nt: TGTGCCAGCAGTTTAGAACTCTACGAGCAGTACTTC; j_gene: TRBJ2-7; v_gene: TRBV12-3/TRBV12-4; abundance: NA; d_gene: NA
CDR3aa: CASSHLMPAGGVNTEAFF; CDR3nt: TGCGCCAGCAGCCACCTCATGCCCGCGGGAGGGGTGAACACTGAAGCTTTCTTT; j_gene: TRBJ1-1; v_gene: TRBV4-1; abundance: NA; d_gene: NA
CDR3aa: CASNLGTSGERAQETQYF; CDR3nt: TGTGCCAGCAACCTGGGGACTAGCGGGGAGAGGGCCCAAGAGACCCAGTACTTC; j_gene: TRBJ2-5; v_gene: TRBV7-8; abundance: NA; d_gene: TRBD2
CDR3aa: CASSQEVLAGNYEQYF; CDR3nt: TGCGCCAGCAGCCAAGAAGTACTAGCGGGAAATTACGAGCAGTACTTC; j_gene: TRBJ2-7; v_gene: TRBV4-1; abundance: NA; d_gene: TRBD2
CDR3aa: CASSLGGSYNEQFF; CDR3nt: TGTGCCAGCAGCTTAGGCGGATCCTACAATGAGCAGTTCTTC; j_gene: TRBJ2-1; v_gene: TRBV7-6; abundance: NA; d_gene: NA
CDR3aa: CASSYYSGGYNEQFF; CDR3nt: TGTGCCAGCAGTTATTACAGCGGGGGCTACAATGAGCAGTTCTTC; j_gene: TRBJ2-1; v_gene: TRBV6-2/TRBV6-3; abundance: NA; d_gene: TRBD2
CDR3aa: CASSSGTGGEYEQYF; CDR3nt: TGCGCCAGCAGCTCTGGGACAGGGGGCGAGTACGAGCAGTACTTC; j_gene: TRBJ2-7; v_gene: TRBV5-1; abundance: NA; d_gene: TRBD1
CDR3aa: CASSRWASGETDTQYF; CDR3nt: TGTGCCAGCAGCCGCTGGGCTAGCGGGGAGACAGATACGCAGTATTTT; j_gene: TRBJ2-3; v_gene: TRBV6-6; abundance: NA; d_gene: TRBD2
CDR3aa: CASSSRESNYGYTF; CDR3nt: TGTGCCAGCAGTTCGAGGGAGTCCAACTATGGCTACACCTTC; j_gene: TRBJ1-2; v_gene: TRBV6-6; abundance: NA; d_gene: NA
CDR3aa: CASSLRPGQGAPSGRAMNTDTQYF; CDR3nt: TGCGCCAGCAGCTTACGGCCGGGACAGGGGGCGCCGAGCGGGAGGGCCATGAATACAGATACGCAGTATTTT; j_gene: TRBJ2-3; v_gene: TRBV5-1; abundance: once; d_gene: TRBD1
CDR3aa: CASSSQDSLNTGELFF; CDR3nt: TGTGCCAGCTCATCCCAAGACTCATTGAACACCGGGGAGCTGTTTTTT; j_gene: TRBJ2-2; v_gene: TRBV18; abundance: once; d_gene: NA
CDR3aa: CASSYRLAGTDTQYF; CDR3nt: TGTGCCAGCAGCTATCGACTAGCGGGCACAGATACGCAGTATTTT; j_gene: TRBJ2-3; v_gene: TRBV13; abundance: NA; d_gene: TRBD2
CDR3aa: CAIDRGYSYGYTF; CDR3nt: TGTGCCATCGACAGGGGGTATAGCTATGGCTACACCTTC; j_gene: TRBJ1-2; v_gene: TRBV11-2; abundance: NA; d_gene: TRBD1
CDR3aa: CASNAGYTDTQYF; CDR3nt: TGTGCCAGCAATGCAGGATACACAGATACGCAGTATTTT; j_gene: TRBJ2-3; v_gene: TRBV9; abundance: NA; d_gene: NA
CDR3aa: CASSEDRPYEQYF; CDR3nt: TGTGCCAGCAGCGAGGACAGGCCCTACGAGCAGTACTTC; j_gene: TRBJ2-7; v_gene: TRBV11-1; abundance: NA; d_gene: TRBD1
CDR3aa: CASSLAGQPLGEQFF; CDR3nt: TGCGCCAGCAGCTTGGCGGGACAACCTCTTGGTGAGCAGTTCTTC; j_gene: TRBJ2-1; v_gene: TRBV5-1; abundance: NA; d_gene: NA
CDR3aa: CASSLVQGGNSPLHF; CDR3nt: TGCGCCAGCAGCCTCGTACAGGGGGGTAATTCACCCCTCCACTTT; j_gene: TRBJ1-6; v_gene: TRBV4-1; abundance: few; d_gene: TRBD1
CDR3aa: CASSQTLSTDTQYF; CDR3nt: TGTGCCAGCAGTCAGACATTGAGCACAGATACGCAGTATTTT; j_gene: TRBJ2-3; v_gene: TRBV6-6; abundance: NA; d_gene: NA
CDR3aa: CASSKGLAGVSYNEQFF; CDR3nt: TGTGCCAGCAGCAAGGGACTAGCGGGAGTATCCTACAATGAGCAGTTCTTC; j_gene: TRBJ2-1; v_gene: TRBV9; abundance: once; d_gene: TRBD2
CDR3aa: CASSLGVAGVTDTQYF; CDR3nt: TGTGCCAGCAGCTTAGGGGTGGCCGGGGTCACAGATACGCAGTATTTT; j_gene: TRBJ2-3; v_gene: TRBV7-6; abundance: few; d_gene: NA
CDR3aa: CASSGGAENQPQHF; CDR3nt: TGTGCCAGTAGTGGAGGGGCGGAAAATCAGCCCCAGCATTTT; j_gene: TRBJ1-5; v_gene: TRBV19; abundance: NA; d_gene: NA
CDR3aa: CASSDRVGSPLHF; CDR3nt: TGTGCCAGCAGCGACAGGGTGGGCTCACCCCTCCACTTT; j_gene: TRBJ1-6; v_gene: TRBV13; abundance: NA; d_gene: TRBD1
CDR3aa: CATSDRGSDGYTF; CDR3nt: TGTGCCACCAGTGACAGGGGATCCGATGGCTACACCTTC; j_gene: TRBJ1-2; v_gene: TRBV24-1; abundance: NA; d_gene: NA
CDR3aa: CASSQGPLAGGYNEQFF; CDR3nt: TGCGCCAGCAGCCAAGGCCCACTAGCGGGGGGCTACAATGAGCAGTTCTTC; j_gene: TRBJ2-1; v_gene: TRBV4-1; abundance: NA; d_gene: TRBD2
CDR3aa: CASSLGGGAQPQHF; CDR3nt: TGTGCCAGCTCACTAGGTGGTGGGGCTCAGCCCCAGCATTTT; j_gene: TRBJ1-5; v_gene: TRBV18; abundance: few; d_gene: NA
CDR3aa: CTSKEYSYEQYF; CDR3nt: TGCACCAGCAAAGAGTATTCCTACGAGCAATACTTC; j_gene: TRBJ2-7; v_gene: TRBV1; abundance: NA; d_gene: NA
CDR3aa: CASSQGQGEGQPQHF; CDR3nt: TGCGCCAGCAGCCAGGGACAGGGCGAAGGTCAGCCCCAGCATTTT; j_gene: TRBJ1-5; v_gene: TRBV4-1; abundance: NA; d_gene: TRBD1
CDR3aa: CASSYGSGGLNTEAFF; CDR3nt: TGTGCCAGCAGTTACGGGTCAGGGGGCTTGAACACTGAAGCTTTCTTT; j_gene: TRBJ1-1; v_gene: TRBV6-5; abundance: NA; d_gene: TRBD1
CDR3aa: CASSLVAGTGYHEQYF; CDR3nt: TGTGCCAGCAGCTTAGTAGCAGGGACAGGGTACCACGAGCAGTACTTC; j_gene: TRBJ2-7; v_gene: TRBV13; abundance: NA; d_gene: TRBD1
CDR3aa: CASSLVSGAYTEAFF; CDR3nt: TGCGCCAGCAGCTTGGTATCAGGGGCGTACACTGAAGCTTTCTTT; j_gene: TRBJ1-1; v_gene: TRBV5-1; abundance: NA; d_gene: NA
CDR3aa: CASSLAGTSRLRALFF; CDR3nt: TGTGCCAGCAGCCTAGCCGGGACAAGCCGATTAAGGGCACTGTTTTTT; j_gene: TRBJ1-4; v_gene: TRBV14; abundance: NA; d_gene: NA
CDR3aa: CASSDADRSGTDTQYF; CDR3nt: TGTGCCAGCAGCGACGCGGACAGGTCGGGCACAGATACGCAGTATTTT; j_gene: TRBJ2-3; v_gene: TRBV9; abundance: NA; d_gene: TRBD1
CDR3aa: CASSLSRTEYSPLHF; CDR3nt: TGTGCCAGCAGCTTATCTCGGACAGAATATTCACCCCTCCACTTT; j_gene: TRBJ1-6; v_gene: TRBV7-2; abundance: NA; d_gene: NA
CDR3aa: CASSTDRDYEQYF; CDR3nt: TGTGCCAGCAGCACGGACAGGGACTACGAGCAGTACTTC; j_gene: TRBJ2-7; v_gene: TRBV9; abundance: few; d_gene: TRBD1
CDR3aa: CASSSSGPEQYF; CDR3nt: TGTGCCAGCAGTTCCTCAGGGCCCGAGCAGTACTTC; j_gene: TRBJ2-7; v_gene: TRBV28; abundance: NA; d_gene: NA
CDR3aa: CPSSRLARWSGCNQPQHF; CDR3nt: TGCCCCAGCAGTCGACTCGCTAGATGGTCTGGATGCAATCAGCCCCAGCATTTT; j_gene: TRBJ1-5; v_gene: TRBV23-1; abundance: NA; d_gene: NA
CDR3aa: CASNLDRWGEAFF; CDR3nt: TGTGCCAGCAACTTGGACAGGTGGGGTGAAGCTTTCTTT; j_gene: TRBJ1-1; v_gene: TRBV2; abundance: NA; d_gene: TRBD1
CDR3aa: CASSLNGGWAGNTIYF; CDR3nt: TGTGCCAGCAGTTTAAACGGGGGATGGGCTGGAAACACCATATATTTT; j_gene: TRBJ1-3; v_gene: TRBV27; abundance: NA; d_gene: NA
CDR3aa: CASSLVEQNTEAFF; CDR3nt: TGCGCCAGCAGCTTGGTTGAGCAGAACACTGAAGCTTTCTTT; j_gene: TRBJ1-1; v_gene: TRBV5-1; abundance: NA; d_gene: NA
CDR3aa: CASSQDPDTGELFF; CDR3nt: TGTGCCAGCAGCCAAGATCCCGACACCGGGGAGCTGTTTTTT; j_gene: TRBJ2-2; v_gene: TRBV3-1/TRBV3-2; abundance: NA; d_gene: NA
CDR3aa: CASSPPSGSYNEQFF; CDR3nt: TGTGCCAGCTCACCACCCAGCGGCTCCTACAATGAGCAGTTCTTC; j_gene: TRBJ2-1; v_gene: TRBV18; abundance: NA; d_gene: NA
CDR3aa: CASSLSGTGYQPQHF; CDR3nt: TGTGCCAGCAGTTTATCCGGGACAGGATACCAGCCCCAGCATTTT; j_gene: TRBJ1-5; v_gene: TRBV27; abundance: NA; d_gene: TRBD1